This T cell receptor beta chain was identified during a study of blood T cells in healthy people across ages. PCR was performed a second time for about 7 to 12 cycles using a sample-barcoded 5' primer and a J-beta primer mix. MiXCR, run by TCRdb on the 5' RACE reads, gives a single entry per CDR3 protein. This sample yields around 650,000 distinct CDR3 sequences, of which 40% to 45% are seen a single time; 25% to 35% belongs to the top ten. Germline CDR1 is SQVTM and CDR2 is ANQGSEA. The CDR3 loop spans 13 amino acids. Between the trimmed V and J ends, which lost 7 bases and 10 bases, there was a span of 20 bases.

The clonotype originates from a man older than 75 in good health. This rearrangement joins TRBV29-1 to TRBJ2-1; D assignment may be TRBD1 or TRBD2 (6 bases each). The sample comprised blood. CDR3 in amino acids: CSDLSRGAGEQFF. The CDR3 DNA is TGCAGCGACCTAAGTAGGGGGGCAGGAGAGCAGTTCTTC.